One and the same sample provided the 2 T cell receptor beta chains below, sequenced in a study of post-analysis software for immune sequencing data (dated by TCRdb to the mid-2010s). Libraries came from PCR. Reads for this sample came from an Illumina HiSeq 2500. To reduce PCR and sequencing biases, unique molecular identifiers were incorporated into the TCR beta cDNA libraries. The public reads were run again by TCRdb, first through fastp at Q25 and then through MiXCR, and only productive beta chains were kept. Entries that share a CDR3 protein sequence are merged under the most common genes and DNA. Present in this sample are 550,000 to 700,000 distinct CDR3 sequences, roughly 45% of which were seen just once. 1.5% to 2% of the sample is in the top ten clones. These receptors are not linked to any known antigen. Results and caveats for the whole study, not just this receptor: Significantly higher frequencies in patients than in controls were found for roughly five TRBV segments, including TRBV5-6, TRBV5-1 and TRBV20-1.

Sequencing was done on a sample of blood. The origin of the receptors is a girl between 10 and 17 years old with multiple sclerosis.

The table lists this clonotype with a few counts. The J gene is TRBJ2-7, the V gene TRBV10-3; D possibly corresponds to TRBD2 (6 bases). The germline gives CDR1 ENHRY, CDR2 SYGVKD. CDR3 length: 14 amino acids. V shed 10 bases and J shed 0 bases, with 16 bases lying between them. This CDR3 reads CATDRAGVSYEQYF. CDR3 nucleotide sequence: TGTGCCACGGATCGAGCGGGCGTCTCCTACGAGCAGTACTTC.

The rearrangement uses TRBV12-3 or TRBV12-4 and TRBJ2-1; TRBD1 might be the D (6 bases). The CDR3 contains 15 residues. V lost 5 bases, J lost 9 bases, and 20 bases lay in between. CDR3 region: CASSHSWVGAGEQFF. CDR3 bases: TGTGCCAGCAGTCACTCCTGGGTGGGGGCAGGTGAGCAGTTCTTC.